The rows below give T cell receptor beta chains drawn from one sample of a study of long-term antiretroviral therapy in people with HIV. Some clones are missing from TCRdb's copy, which holds only in-frame ones; the method was immunoSEQ multiplex PCR. The repertoire consists of about 22,000 clones, with 85% to 90% occurring once and the leading ten covering around 6.8%. The sequenced sample was unsorted PBMCs, obtained 1.8 years before starting antiretroviral therapy. These receptors originate from a woman aged 25 to 39 with HIV. Each CDR3 is given with its conserved first and last residue. The order of the fields is D gene, V gene, J gene, CDR3 DNA, CDR3 protein. D genes are given only for firm matches.

NA	TRBV19	TRBJ1-2	TGTGCCAGTAGTATAGCAGCACACGGCGGTGATGGCTACACCTTC	CASSIAAHGGDGYTF
NA	TRBV6-5	TRBJ2-1	TGTGCCAGCAGTTACTTAGGGGACCTTGAGCAGTTCTTC	CASSYLGDLEQFF
NA	TRBV27	TRBJ1-5	TGTGCCAGCAGTTTCAGGCAGGGACAGCCCCAGCATTTT	CASSFRQGQPQHF
TRBD1	TRBV15	TRBJ1-5	TGTGCCACCAGCAGAGGGGTCGTCGCTGTTTATGGCCAGGGGGGACATTATAGCAATCAGCCCCAGCATTTT	CATSRGVVAVYGQGGHYSNQPQHF
TRBD1	TRBV11-2	TRBJ1-2	TGTGCCAGCAGCTTGGGACAGGGAGATGGCTACACCTTC	CASSLGQGDGYTF
TRBD1	TRBV15	TRBJ2-7	TGTGCCACCAGCGAGACAGGGGCGCCGTACGAGCAGTACTTC	CATSETGAPYEQYF
NA	TRBV27	TRBJ1-3	TGTGCCAGCAGTTTGGTGGGGCCCTCGGCCGGAAACACCATATATTTT	CASSLVGPSAGNTIYF
NA	TRBV19	TRBJ1-6	TGTGCCAGTACCTTCGCCCCGGGACGCTATAATTCACCCCTCCACTTT	CASTFAPGRYNSPLHF
NA	TRBV2	TRBJ1-2	TGTGCCAGCAGCGATAGGGGGACCAACTATGGCTACACCTTC	CASSDRGTNYGYTF
TRBD1	TRBV5-1	TRBJ1-4	TGCGCCAGCAGCTCGGGACAGAATGAAAAACTGTTTTTT	CASSSGQNEKLFF
TRBD2	TRBV6-1	TRBJ2-5	TGTGCCAGCAGTGAATTAACTAGCGGGGGGATCCAAGAGACCCAGTACTTC	CASSELTSGGIQETQYF
NA	TRBV13	TRBJ2-1	TGTGCCAGCAGCTCTGATAGGGCAAGGTTTGATGAGCAGTTCTTC	CASSSDRARFDEQFF
TRBD2	TRBV29-1	TRBJ2-5	TGCAGCGTTCGTAGTAGCGGGGGGTCAGAGACCCAGTACTTC	CSVRSSGGSETQYF
TRBD1	TRBV6-6	TRBJ1-1	TGTGCCAGCAGTCCCCGACAGGGACCCTTGAACACTGAAGCTTTCTTT	CASSPRQGPLNTEAFF
NA	TRBV30	TRBJ1-1	TGTGCCTGGAGTGAGGTCAGGCTACCTCGGGACACTGAAGCTTTCTTT	CAWSEVRLPRDTEAFF
TRBD1	TRBV29-1	TRBJ2-2	TGCAGCGGCCGGGACAGGGAGAGGGCCGGGGAGCTGTTTTTT	CSGRDRERAGELFF
NA	TRBV10-1	TRBJ2-1	TGCGCCAGCAGCGGACGGGGTTATGAGCAGTTCTTC	CASSGRGYEQFF
NA	TRBV2	TRBJ1-1	TGTGCCAGCAAGGAGGGATTGAACACTGAAGCTTTCTTT	CASKEGLNTEAFF
NA	TRBV6-5	TRBJ2-4	TGTGCCAGCCGAGATCGGGCCAAAAACATTCAGTACTTC	CASRDRAKNIQYF
NA	TRBV5-5	TRBJ1-1	TGTGCCAGCAGCACAGGACAGAGAATTGGTGAAGCTTTCTTT	CASSTGQRIGEAFF